This T cell receptor (beta chain) was documented in a study of beta chain features in type 1 diabetes. Findings and caveats of the study: A greater similarity of naive, central memory and Treg TCRB repertoires was seen among patients than among healthy donors. PCR might preferentially amplify shorter templates, equally in patients and controls. TCRB CDR3s were moderately but significantly shorter in Type 1 diabetes patients in all four CD4+ subsets. Whether HLA type influences TCRB rearrangement remained unresolved here.

As for this clone: Its antigen remains unidentified.

The isolated RNA, all of it, was reverse transcribed, so expressed TCRB transcripts were what got sequenced. Profiled with immunoSEQ multiplex PCR; TCRdb holds only in-frame clones, not every one. The sample lists 680,000 or so clones, 15% occurring once. The TCR originated in a young man in good health. The sequenced sample was naive CD4+ T cells from blood.

CDR3 sequence (DNA): TGTGCCAGCAGCTTGGGACAGATTACTAGCACAGATACGCAGTATTTT. Protein sequence: CASSLGQITSTDTQYF. The gene calls are TRBV5-4 and TRBJ2-3; D may be TRBD1 (5 bases). CDR3 length equals 16 residues. V shed 0 bases and J shed 0 bases, with 11 bases lying between them. Germline V lookup: CDR1 SGHNT, CDR2 YYREEE (reference sequence).